This T cell receptor beta chain emerged from a study of T-cell reconstitution after alpha-beta-depleted transplantation in children. A word on this clonotype: No antigen is known for it.

Study results and caveats: T-cell numbers and diversity one year post-transplant derived largely from freshly generated T cells. Recipient T cells and thymic progenitors that survived were the source of the high TCRbeta diversity seen at day 60 in some patients. Approximately two months post-transplant, alpha-beta T cells reportedly originated from several hundred expanded graft clones.

Unique molecular identifiers were incorporated into the prepared TCRbeta library. TCRdb used MiXCR to reprocess the PCR reads, holding one entry per CDR3 protein. The sample consists of more than 300,000 distinct CDR3 sequences, roughly 15% of them appearing once. The material sequenced was PBMCs, mostly from graft donor cells, taken 360 days after TCRalphabeta/CD19-depleted stem cell transplant. This TCR derives from a male patient between 2 and 9 years old who had a stem cell transplant for acute lymphoblastic leukemia, so the T cells may come from the graft donor.

The CDR3 DNA follows: TGTGCCAGCAGTTCCCAGTTCTCGGACCTCTCTGGAAACACCATATATTTT. As protein: CASSSQFSDLSGNTIYF. The chain links TRBV12-3 or TRBV12-4 to TRBJ1-3, with D uncertain. V was shortened by 4 bases and J by 0 bases, with 16 bases between the two germline ends. The length of the CDR3 is 17 residues.